This TCR beta chain was profiled in a study of neurological immune-mediated disorders. The CDR3 is 13 amino acids. Per germline, CDR1 MNHNS and CDR2 SASEGT. Each CDR3 protein is one row after TCRdb ran MiXCR on the 5' RACE reads. The sample lists about 74,000 distinct CDR3 sequences, 4% to 6% seen once, with roughly 7% in the top ten. This clonotype showed up many times. A junction end diverges from the germline sequence, so it may reflect a read error. The TCR was taken from a man between 18 and 35 years old with multiple sclerosis. The specimen was PBMCs. The chain has TRBV6-1 and TRBJ1-5, with unresolved D. CDR3 DNA sequence: TGTGCCAGCACTAAAGAGGGAAATCAGCCCCAGAATTTT. Protein product: CASTKEGNQPQNF.